The 30 T cell receptor beta chains reported below all come from one sample, sequenced in a study of control samples from healthy donors and cancer patients. The data were produced by immunoSEQ multiplex PCR, yet TCRdb's version contains in-frame clones alone and is incomplete. Here the sample spans about 98,000 clones, about 92% being singletons. Sequences were obtained from blood. The receptors derive from a woman between 18 and 29 years old in good health.

This sequence joins TRBV28 and TRBJ1-5; the match to TRBD1 covers 8 bases. In germline, CDR1 is MDHEN, CDR2 SYDVKM. The CDR3 runs to 15 residues. After removal of 6 bases from V and 3 bases from J, the junction contained 7 bases not matched to a gene. The CDR3 spells CASRRQGLPNQPQHF. CDR3 nucleotides: TGTGCCAGCAGGAGACAGGGGCTCCCCAATCAGCCCCAGCATTTT.

CDR3 sequence (DNA): TGTGCCAGCACGGACAGGGAGGGCTACACCTTC. This encodes CASTDREGYTF. The rearrangement joins TRBV6-4 to TRBJ1-2; 8 bases are shared with TRBD1. After removal of 7 bases from V and 8 bases from J, the junction contained 3 bases not matched to a gene. CDR3 length: 11 amino acids. The germline gives CDR1 MRHNA, CDR2 SNTAGT.

This chain joins TRBV5-4 and TRBJ2-3; tentative D call: TRBD2 (6 bases). The V gene lost 4 bases and the J gene lost 0 bases, with 6 bases spanning the gap. The CDR3 runs to 13 residues. The germline V gene encodes CDR1 SGHNT and CDR2 YYREEE (reference sequence). The CDR3 nucleotides read TGTGCCAGCAGCGGGACTAGCACAGATACGCAGTATTTT. Translated, it gives CASSGTSTDTQYF. Complete variable domain (other parts from reference TRBV5-4 and TRBJ2-3): ETGVTQSPTHLIKTRGQQVTLRCSSQSGHNTVSWYQQALGQGPQFIFQYYREEENGRGNFPPRFSGLQFPNYSSELNVNALELDDSALYLCASSGTSTDTQYFGPGTRLTVL.

The chain carries TRBV18 and TRBJ1-1; D not certain. The germline CDR1 and CDR2 sequences are KGHSH and LQKENI. The V and J ends lost 5 bases and 3 bases respectively, with 10 bases between them. The CDR3 covers 13 residues. Here the CDR3 DNA reads TGTGCCAGCTCATCCGCAGATTACACTGAAGCTTTCTTT. It yields the protein CASSSADYTEAFF.

This sequence joins TRBV9 and TRBJ2-1; maybe TRBD2 (6 bases). V was clipped by 3 bases and J by 9 bases, with 28 bases between them. This CDR3 contains 18 residues. Germline V gives CDR1 SGDLS, CDR2 YYNGEE. CDR3: CASSGGTPFTIFGGEQFF. The CDR3 DNA reads as TGTGCCAGCAGCGGAGGGACTCCCTTCACTATCTTTGGTGGTGAGCAGTTCTTC.

V is TRBV5-6 and J is TRBJ1-2; TRBD1 agrees at 7 bases. J lost 4 bases, V lost 5 bases, and 5 bases had no gene match. The CDR3 has 13 amino acids. The germline CDR1 and CDR2 sequences are SGHDT and YYEEEE. The CDR3, as DNA: TGTGCCAGCAGTCCGGGACAGCGCTATGGCTACACCTTC. Protein product: CASSPGQRYGYTF.

J is TRBJ1-1 and V is TRBV28; a possible D gene is TRBD1 (5 bases). The CDR3 runs 13 residues. Between the trimmed V and J ends, which lost 3 bases and 7 bases, there was a span of 12 bases. Germline V gene lookup returns CDR1 MDHEN and CDR2 SYDVKM. The CDR3 region is CASSFNRRLEAFF. DNA for the CDR3: TGTGCCAGCAGTTTTAACAGGAGACTTGAAGCTTTCTTT.

The rearrangement links TRBV12-3 or TRBV12-4 to TRBJ2-7; D remains unclear. V lost 3 bases, J lost 6 bases, and 9 bases lay in between. The CDR3 length is 12 residues. CDR3 sequence: CASSFRPPEQYF. CDR3 DNA sequence: TGTGCCAGCAGTTTCCGACCTCCCGAGCAGTACTTC.

The V and J genes are TRBV6-6 and TRBJ2-2, with D uncertain. Germline V gene lookup returns CDR1 MNHNY and CDR2 SVGAGI (reference sequence). CDR3 length: 12 residues. Trimming took off 6 bases at V and 5 bases at J, with 7 bases between the two ends. CDR3 sequence (DNA): TGTGCCAGCAGCTATAATACCGGGGAGCTGTTTTTT. Its translation is CASSYNTGELFF.

The chain recombines TRBV5-6 with TRBJ1-4; 8 nucleotides agree with TRBD1. From germline, CDR1 is SGHDT and CDR2 YYEEEE. This CDR3 is built from 15 residues. After removal of 6 bases from V and 3 bases from J, the junction contained 7 bases not matched to a gene. The CDR3 bases are TGTGCCAGCAACCTCCAGGGGGCGCCTAATGAAAAACTGTTTTTT. It specifies CASNLQGAPNEKLFF.

This chain joins TRBV4-1 and TRBJ1-5; D may be TRBD1 (6 bases). The CDR3 contains 16 residues. With 1 base removed from V and 3 bases from J, the gap between germline ends came to 13 bases. Germline-derived CDR1 and CDR2 are MGHRA and YSYEKL. The CDR3 region is CASSQAGHSLNQPQHF. The CDR3 DNA reads as TGCGCCAGCAGCCAAGCGGGACACTCCCTCAATCAGCCCCAGCATTTT.

The V call is TRBV5-4, the J call TRBJ1-1; 7 bases are a match to TRBD1. Germline V gives CDR1 SGHNT, CDR2 YYREEE (reference sequence). With V trimmed by 4 bases and J by 5 bases, 5 bases remained unmatched. The CDR3 is made up of 13 amino acids. The CDR3 is CASSPTGWTEAFF. DNA for the CDR3: TGTGCCAGCAGCCCGACAGGGTGGACTGAAGCTTTCTTT.

The genes are TRBV30 and TRBJ2-7, with D tentatively TRBD1 or TRBD2 (6 bases each). This CDR3 spans 15 amino acids. Trimming stripped 3 bases from V and 4 bases from J, with 19 bases between. In germline, CDR1 is GTSNPN, CDR2 SVGIG (reference sequence). The chain's CDR3 is CAWRPVWGAGYEQYF. CDR3 DNA: TGTGCCTGGAGGCCTGTTTGGGGGGCAGGTTACGAGCAGTACTTC. The variable domain in full, with the rest retrieved from reference TRBV30 and TRBJ2-7, is SQTIHQWPATLVQPVGSPLSLECTVEGTSNPNLYWYRQAAGRGLQLLFYSVGIGQISSEVPQNLSASRPQDRQFILSSKKLLLSDSGFYLCAWRPVWGAGYEQYFGPGTRLTVT.

The V call is TRBV5-1, the J call TRBJ2-7; D is perhaps TRBD2 (6 bases). V was clipped by 4 bases and J by 0 bases, with 17 bases between them. The CDR3 has 16 amino acids. Germline CDR1 and CDR2: SGHRS and YFSETQ. CDR3 coding DNA: TGCGCCAGCAGCCCCGGGGGACTCCTGAGCTCCTACGAGCAGTACTTC. As protein: CASSPGGLLSSYEQYF.

Turning to this clone: Its ends do not fully match the called genes, so a read error is possible. Here the CDR3 reads CATSDGPNQKLFF. In DNA form, the CDR3 reads TGTGCCACCTCGGACGGTCCTAATCAAAAACTGTTTTTT. The chain links TRBV5-5 to TRBJ1-4; no clear D gene. Germline V gene lookup returns CDR1 SGHKS and CDR2 YYEKEE (reference sequence). The CDR3 length is 13 residues.

V usage is TRBV6-2 or TRBV6-3 and J usage is TRBJ1-5, with no clear D. Trimming cost V 4 bases and J 2 bases, with 15 bases left between them. The CDR3 spans 16 residues. Germline V gene lookup returns CDR1 MNHEY and CDR2 SVGEGT. The CDR3 DNA reads TGTGCCAGCAGTTCCCGGACCGGCACGGGCAATCAGCCCCAGCATTTT. Translating it yields CASSSRTGTGNQPQHF.

The CDR3 DNA is TGCGCCAGCAGGGGACAGGGGGTTCCGACCGGGGAGCTGTTTTTT. It codes for CASRGQGVPTGELFF. The rearrangement uses TRBV5-1 and TRBJ2-2; 11 positions agree with TRBD1. The length of the CDR3 is 15 residues. The germline CDR1 and CDR2 sequences are SGHRS and YFSETQ. J lost 5 bases, V lost 5 bases, and 5 bases had no gene match.

This chain connects TRBV27 to TRBJ2-2; D is undetermined. Per germline, CDR1 MNHEY and CDR2 SMNVEV (reference sequence). The ends were cut back, 3 bases at V and 6 bases at J, with 5 bases in the middle. This CDR3 has 12 residues. Here the CDR3 DNA reads TGTGCCAGCAGTTTGAATCCCGGGGAGCTGTTTTTT. It translates to CASSLNPGELFF.

The chain joins TRBV7-9 to TRBJ1-2; D possibly corresponds to TRBD1 (5 bases). Trimming stripped 0 bases from V and 6 bases from J, with 20 bases between. Germline V lookup: CDR1 SEHNR, CDR2 FQNEAQ (reference sequence). This CDR3 has 17 residues. Written as DNA, the CDR3 is TGTGCCAGCAGCTTAGCGGATGTCGGGACCCCTGAGGATGGCTACACCTTC. Translated: CASSLADVGTPEDGYTF.

The V call is TRBV11-2, the J call TRBJ2-1, with TRBD2 matching over 11 bases. V gave up 5 bases and J gave up 8 bases; unmatched junction bases: 11. Germline loops: CDR1 SGHAT, CDR2 FQNNGV. The CDR3 covers 16 residues. In DNA form, the CDR3 reads TGTGCCAGCAGCCCCCGTCGGTTAGCGGGGGGGGATGAGCAGTTCTTC. It encodes CASSPRRLAGGDEQFF.

This sequence joins TRBV7-4 and TRBJ1-5; possible D gene TRBD1, 6 bases. Germline CDR1 and CDR2: SGHVT and SQSDAQ. The CDR3 length is 14 residues. V lost 10 bases, J lost 7 bases, and 20 bases lay in between. CDR3 sequence (DNA): TGTGCCATTTTACGTACAGGGCCGGGCCAGCCCCAGCATTTT. Translation gives CAILRTGPGQPQHF.

This chain joins TRBV4-2 and TRBJ2-5; 9 bases are shared with TRBD2. The J segment lost 5 bases and the V segment lost 6 bases, leaving 4 bases of the junction unmatched. The CDR3 spans 13 residues. Germline CDR1 reads LGHNA; CDR2 reads YNFKEQ. The CDR3 loop is CASRVAGDETQYF. Here the CDR3 DNA reads TGTGCCAGCAGGGTAGCGGGAGATGAGACCCAGTACTTC.

V usage is TRBV5-1 and J usage is TRBJ1-4; D unclear. The CDR3 spans 14 residues. V lost 0 bases, J lost 5 bases, and 8 bases lay in between. Germline values: CDR1 SGHRS, CDR2 YFSETQ. CDR3 residues: CASSLAPPNEKLFF. CDR3 nucleotide sequence: TGCGCCAGCAGCTTGGCGCCGCCCAATGAAAAACTGTTTTTT.

The V gene is TRBV7-2, the J gene TRBJ2-1; 12 bases align to TRBD1. The CDR3 is 15 residues long. Germline-derived CDR1 and CDR2 are SGHTA and FQGNSA. Trimming removed 5 bases from V and 7 bases from J; junction bases left unmatched: 6. The CDR3 DNA is TGTACCAGCAGCGTGGGACAGGGGGCGACTAATGAGCAGTTCTTC. As protein: CTSSVGQGATNEQFF.

The V call is TRBV10-1, the J call TRBJ1-1; tentative D call: TRBD1 (5 bases). Deletions cut 6 bases from V and 7 bases from J, with 15 bases between. Germline V lookup: CDR1 WNHNN, CDR2 SYGVQD (reference sequence). The CDR3 has 13 amino acids. The CDR3 nucleotides are TGCGCCAGCAGCCCAGGGTCCGGGGGTGAAGCTTTCTTT. Translation: CASSPGSGGEAFF.

V and J are TRBV3-1 (or the pseudogene TRBV3-2) and TRBJ1-6; D unresolved. The V end lost 3 bases, the J end lost 6 bases, and 9 bases lay between the germline ends. The CDR3 loop spans 14 amino acids. Germline CDR1 and CDR2: LGHDT and YNNKEL (reference sequence). The CDR3 reads CASSQSSPNSPLHF. CDR3 nucleotide sequence: TGTGCCAGCAGCCAGTCAAGCCCTAATTCACCCCTCCACTTT.

Of note for this clone: At one of its ends the junction is not consistent with the germline gene, which may arise from a read error. The chain couples TRBV4-1 to TRBJ2-7; D remains ambiguous. The germline V gene encodes CDR1 MGHRA and CDR2 YSYEKL. The CDR3 is 11 residues long. CDR3 DNA sequence: TGCGCCAGCAGCCAAGGGGCTCACGTTTTCTTC. It translates to CASSQGAHVFF.

V is TRBV19 and J is TRBJ2-7; D possibly corresponds to TRBD1 (5 bases). The CDR3 covers 12 residues. Trimming removed 1 base from V and 10 bases from J, with 11 bases in between. Germline V gene data show CDR1 as LNHDA and CDR2 as SQIVND (reference sequence). CDR3 in amino acids: CASSIVPGPQYF. CDR3 bases: TGTGCCAGTAGTATAGTACCAGGGCCACAGTACTTC.

The chain carries TRBV6-5 and TRBJ1-1; D remains unclear. This CDR3 is built from 11 residues. Germline CDR1 is MNHEY and CDR2 is SVGAGI. V was cut by 10 bases and J by 0 bases, with 6 bases left in between. The CDR3 spells CATMMNTEAFF. In DNA, the CDR3 is TGTGCCACCATGATGAACACTGAAGCTTTCTTT.

The V gene is TRBV9, the J gene TRBJ1-2; unclear D gene. V dropped 8 bases and J dropped 4 bases, with 18 bases sitting between them. The CDR3 loop spans 14 amino acids. CDR1 is SGDLS and CDR2 is YYNGEE in the germline V gene. Written as DNA, the CDR3 is TGTGCCAGAGCCCGGTCGGGGAAGAGCTATGGCTACACCTTC. Protein: CARARSGKSYGYTF.